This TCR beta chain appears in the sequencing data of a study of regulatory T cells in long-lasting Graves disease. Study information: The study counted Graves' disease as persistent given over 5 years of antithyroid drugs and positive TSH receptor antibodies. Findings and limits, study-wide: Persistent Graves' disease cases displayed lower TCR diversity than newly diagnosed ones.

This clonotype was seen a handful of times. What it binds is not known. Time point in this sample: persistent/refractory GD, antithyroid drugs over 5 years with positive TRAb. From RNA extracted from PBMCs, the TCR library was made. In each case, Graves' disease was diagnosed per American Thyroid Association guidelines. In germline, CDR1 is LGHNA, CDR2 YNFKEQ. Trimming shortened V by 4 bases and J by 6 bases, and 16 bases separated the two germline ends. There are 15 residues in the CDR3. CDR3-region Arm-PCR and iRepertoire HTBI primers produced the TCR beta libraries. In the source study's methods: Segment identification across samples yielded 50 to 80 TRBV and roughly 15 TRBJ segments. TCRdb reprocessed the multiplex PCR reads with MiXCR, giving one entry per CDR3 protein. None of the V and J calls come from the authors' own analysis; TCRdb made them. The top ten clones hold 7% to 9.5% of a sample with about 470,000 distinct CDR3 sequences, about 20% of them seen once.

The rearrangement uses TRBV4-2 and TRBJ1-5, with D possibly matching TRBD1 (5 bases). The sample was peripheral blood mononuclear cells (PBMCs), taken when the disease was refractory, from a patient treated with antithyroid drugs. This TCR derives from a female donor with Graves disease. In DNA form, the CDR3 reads TGTGCCAGCAGCCCCAGCTGGGACGACAGTCAGCCCCAGCATTTT. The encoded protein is CASSPSWDDSQPQHF.